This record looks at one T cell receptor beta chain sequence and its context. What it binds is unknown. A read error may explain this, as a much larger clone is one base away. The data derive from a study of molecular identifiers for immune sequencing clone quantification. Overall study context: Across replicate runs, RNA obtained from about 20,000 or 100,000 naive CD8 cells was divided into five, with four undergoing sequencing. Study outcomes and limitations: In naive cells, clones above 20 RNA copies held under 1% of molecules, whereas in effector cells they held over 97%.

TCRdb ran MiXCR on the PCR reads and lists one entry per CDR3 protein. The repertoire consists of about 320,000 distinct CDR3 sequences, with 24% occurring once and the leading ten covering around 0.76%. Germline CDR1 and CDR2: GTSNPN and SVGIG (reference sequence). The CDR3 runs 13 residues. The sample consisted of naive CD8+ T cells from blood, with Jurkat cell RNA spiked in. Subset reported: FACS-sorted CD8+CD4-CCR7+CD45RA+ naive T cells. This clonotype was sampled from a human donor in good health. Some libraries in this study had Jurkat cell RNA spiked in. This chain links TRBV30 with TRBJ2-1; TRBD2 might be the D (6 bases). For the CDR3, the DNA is TGTGCCTGGAGCGGGAGCTCCTACAATGCGCAGTTCTTC. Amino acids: CAWSGSSYNAQFF.